This is a list of T cell receptor beta chains from one sample in a study of human T cells and chemical hapten exposure. One entry per CDR3 protein, called by TCRdb with MiXCR from the RACE reads. Among 30,000 to 40,000 distinct CDR3 sequences listed, about 13% were seen once. The starting material was whole blood, obtained in connection with sensitization to the hapten diphenylcyclopropenone (DPC). These receptor sequences come from a middle-aged woman with alopecia areata. Some clones in this sample may be carry-over from other donors' samples. The CDR3 runs from the conserved cysteine through the conserved F or W. D genes are given only for firm matches. Where a row states a size, it is once, few, many or the class of an expanded clone; other rows omit it.

size: many
J: TRBJ1-2
D: .
V: TRBV7-9
DNA: TGTGCCAGCAGCTTAGGACGGGGCAGGAGCTATGGCTACACCTTC
CDR3: CASSLGRGRSYGYTF

size: .
J: TRBJ1-1
D: .
V: TRBV2
DNA: TGTGCCAGCAGTGGTCTGGGAATCGAAGCTTTCTTT
CDR3: CASSGLGIEAFF

size: .
J: TRBJ2-7
D: TRBD2
V: TRBV2
DNA: TGTGCCAGCAGAGGACTAGCCTACGAGCAGTACTTC
CDR3: CASRGLAYEQYF

size: medium-sized
J: TRBJ1-2
D: TRBD1
V: TRBV20-1
DNA: TGCAGTGCAACGACAGGGGACTTCTCGCTCTACACCTTC
CDR3: CSATTGDFSLYTF

size: many
J: TRBJ2-7
D: .
V: TRBV28
DNA: TGTGCCAGCAGGATCGGGACGGCCTACGAGCAGTACTTC
CDR3: CASRIGTAYEQYF

size: .
J: TRBJ2-1
D: TRBD2
V: TRBV25-1
DNA: TGTGCCAGCAGCATAGCGGGAGGGTACAATGAGCAGTTCTTC
CDR3: CASSIAGGYNEQFF

size: few
J: TRBJ2-7
D: .
V: TRBV5-1
DNA: TGCGCCAGCAGCTTGAGTGAAATCTACGAGCAGTACTTC
CDR3: CASSLSEIYEQYF

size: many
J: TRBJ1-1
D: .
V: TRBV3-1
DNA: TGTGCCAGCAGCCAAGGGGTAGGACGAGAGAAAAACACTGAAGCTTTCTTT
CDR3: CASSQGVGREKNTEAFF

size: many
J: TRBJ2-2
D: .
V: TRBV7-3
DNA: TGTGCCAGCAGCCCGAGGGCATCCGGGGAGCTGTTTTTT
CDR3: CASSPRASGELFF

size: many
J: TRBJ1-3
D: .
V: TRBV15
DNA: TGTGCCACCAGCAGAGGACCGTTGGTGGGAGTCTCTGGAAACACCATATATTTT
CDR3: CATSRGPLVGVSGNTIYF

size: many
J: TRBJ1-5
D: .
V: TRBV28
DNA: TGTGCCAGCAGGGGGCCGGGCAATCAGCCCCAGCATTTT
CDR3: CASRGPGNQPQHF

size: few
J: TRBJ2-1
D: .
V: TRBV2
DNA: TGTGCCAGCAGTGATTTGAATGAGCAGTTCTTC
CDR3: CASSDLNEQFF

size: many
J: TRBJ2-3
D: .
V: TRBV20-1
DNA: TGCAGTGCTAGTGGCTGGGGCGGAACTAGCACAGATACGCAGTATTTT
CDR3: CSASGWGGTSTDTQYF

size: many
J: TRBJ2-1
D: TRBD1
V: TRBV18
DNA: TGTGCCAGCTCACCGGGACAGGGGGCGCGCGATGAGCAGTTCTTC
CDR3: CASSPGQGARDEQFF

size: .
J: TRBJ2-7
D: .
V: TRBV28
DNA: TGTACCAGCAGCGTTAGCTACGAGCAGTACTTC
CDR3: CTSSVSYEQYF

size: many
J: TRBJ2-2
D: .
V: TRBV11-2
DNA: TGTGCCAGCAGCTTAAGGGTGACGGGGGAGCTGTTTTTT
CDR3: CASSLRVTGELFF

size: .
J: TRBJ1-5
D: .
V: TRBV27
DNA: TGTGCCAGCGGGGGAGGGGCCTCTGCATATAGCAATCAGCCCCAGCATTTT
CDR3: CASGGGASAYSNQPQHF